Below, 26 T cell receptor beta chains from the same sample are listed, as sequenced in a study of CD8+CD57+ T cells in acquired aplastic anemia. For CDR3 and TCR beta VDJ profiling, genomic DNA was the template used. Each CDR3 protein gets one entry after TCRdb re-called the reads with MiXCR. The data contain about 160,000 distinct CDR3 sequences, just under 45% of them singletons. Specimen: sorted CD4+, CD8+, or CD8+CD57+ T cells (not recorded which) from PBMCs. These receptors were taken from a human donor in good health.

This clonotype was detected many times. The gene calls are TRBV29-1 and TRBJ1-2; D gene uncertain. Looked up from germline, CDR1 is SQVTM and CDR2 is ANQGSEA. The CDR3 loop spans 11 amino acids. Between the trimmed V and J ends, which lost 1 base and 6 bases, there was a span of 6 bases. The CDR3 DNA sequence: TGCAGCGTTGAAGGGGCTGATGGCTACACCTTC. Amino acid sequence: CSVEGADGYTF.

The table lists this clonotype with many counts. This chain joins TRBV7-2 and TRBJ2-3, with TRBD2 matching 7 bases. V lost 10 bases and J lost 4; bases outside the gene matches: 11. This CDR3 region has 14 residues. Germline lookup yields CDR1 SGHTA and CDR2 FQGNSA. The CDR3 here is CATRTGGPPDTQYF. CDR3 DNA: TGTGCCACCCGAACGGGGGGTCCCCCAGATACGCAGTATTTT.

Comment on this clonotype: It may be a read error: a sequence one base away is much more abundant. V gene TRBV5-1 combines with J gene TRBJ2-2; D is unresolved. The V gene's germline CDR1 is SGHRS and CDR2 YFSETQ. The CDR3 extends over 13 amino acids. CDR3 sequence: CANSFVNTGELFF. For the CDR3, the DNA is TGCGCCAACAGCTTCGTTAACACCGGGGAGCTGTTTTTT.

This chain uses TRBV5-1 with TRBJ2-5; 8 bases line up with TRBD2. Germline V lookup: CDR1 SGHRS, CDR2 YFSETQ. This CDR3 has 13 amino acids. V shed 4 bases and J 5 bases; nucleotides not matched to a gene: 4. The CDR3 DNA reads TGCGCCAGCAGCCGGGAGGGGGTGGAGACCCAGTACTTC. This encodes CASSREGVETQYF.

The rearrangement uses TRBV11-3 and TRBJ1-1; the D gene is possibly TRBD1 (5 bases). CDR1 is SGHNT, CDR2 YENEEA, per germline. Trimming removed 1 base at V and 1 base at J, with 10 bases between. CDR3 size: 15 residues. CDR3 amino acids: CASSLGGTQNTEAFF. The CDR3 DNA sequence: TGTGCCAGCAGCTTAGGAGGGACGCAGAACACTGAAGCTTTCTTT.

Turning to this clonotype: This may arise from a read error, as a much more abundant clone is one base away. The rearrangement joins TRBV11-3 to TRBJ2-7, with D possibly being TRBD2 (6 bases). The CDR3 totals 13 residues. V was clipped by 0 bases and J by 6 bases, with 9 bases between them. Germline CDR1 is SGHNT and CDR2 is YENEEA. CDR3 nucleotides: TGTGCCAGCAGCTTAGATCAGGAGGGCGAGCAGTACTTC. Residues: CASSLDQEGEQYF.

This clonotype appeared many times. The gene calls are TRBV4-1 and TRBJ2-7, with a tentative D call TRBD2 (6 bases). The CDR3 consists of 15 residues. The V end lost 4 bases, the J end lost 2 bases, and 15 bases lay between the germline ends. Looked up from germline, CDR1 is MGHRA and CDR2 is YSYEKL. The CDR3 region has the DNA TGCGCCAGCAGCCCGGGCGGGGTGCCTACCTACGAGCAGTACTTC. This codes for CASSPGGVPTYEQYF.

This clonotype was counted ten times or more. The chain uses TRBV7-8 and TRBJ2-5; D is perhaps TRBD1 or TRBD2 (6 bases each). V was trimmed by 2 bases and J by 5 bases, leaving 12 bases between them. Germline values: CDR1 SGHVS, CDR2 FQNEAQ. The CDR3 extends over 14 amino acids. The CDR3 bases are TGTGCCAGCAGCTTAAGGGGGGCCGGGGAGACCCAGTACTTC. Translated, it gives CASSLRGAGETQYF.

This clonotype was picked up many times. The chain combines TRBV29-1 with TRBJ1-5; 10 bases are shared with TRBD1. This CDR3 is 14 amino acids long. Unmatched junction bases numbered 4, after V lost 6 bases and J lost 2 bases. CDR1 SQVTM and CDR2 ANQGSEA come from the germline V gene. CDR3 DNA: TGCAGCGTCGCCGGGACAGGGGGCAATCAGCCCCAGCATTTT. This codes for CSVAGTGGNQPQHF.

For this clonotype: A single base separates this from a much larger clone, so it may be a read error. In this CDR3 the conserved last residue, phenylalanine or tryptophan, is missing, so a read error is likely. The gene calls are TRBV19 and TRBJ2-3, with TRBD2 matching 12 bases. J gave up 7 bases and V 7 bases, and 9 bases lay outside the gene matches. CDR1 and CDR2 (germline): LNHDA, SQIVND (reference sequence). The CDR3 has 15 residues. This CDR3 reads CASTTTSGSRNTQYS. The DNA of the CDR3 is TGTGCCAGTACCACGACTAGCGGGAGCAGAAATACGCAGTATTCT.

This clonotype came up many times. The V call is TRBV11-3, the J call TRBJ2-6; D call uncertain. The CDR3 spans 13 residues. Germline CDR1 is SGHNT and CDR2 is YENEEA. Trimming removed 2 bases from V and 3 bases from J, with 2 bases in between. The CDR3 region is CASSLRGANVLTF. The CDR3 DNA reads TGTGCCAGCAGCTTACGTGGGGCCAACGTCCTGACTTTC. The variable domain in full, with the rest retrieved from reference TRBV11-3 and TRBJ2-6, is EAGVVQSPRYKIIEKKQPVAFWCNPISGHNTLYWYLQNLGQGPELLIRYENEEAVDDSQLPKDRFSAERLKGVDSTLKIQPAELGDSAVYLCASSLRGANVLTFGAGSRLTVL.

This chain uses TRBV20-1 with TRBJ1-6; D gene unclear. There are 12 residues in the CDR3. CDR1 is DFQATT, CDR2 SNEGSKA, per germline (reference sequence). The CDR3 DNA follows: TGCACAGCCGGTAGTCAAGCTTCACCCCTCCACTTT. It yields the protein CTAGSQASPLHF.

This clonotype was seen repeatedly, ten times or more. In DNA form, the CDR3 reads TGTGCCAGCAGCCAAGGGAGTGCAGAGACCCAGTACTTC. Translating it yields CASSQGSAETQYF. The chain uses TRBV3-1 and TRBJ2-5; D gene ambiguous. The CDR3 sequence is 13 residues long. Trimming stripped 1 base from V and 4 bases from J, with 7 bases between. Per germline, CDR1 LGHDT and CDR2 YNNKEL (reference sequence).

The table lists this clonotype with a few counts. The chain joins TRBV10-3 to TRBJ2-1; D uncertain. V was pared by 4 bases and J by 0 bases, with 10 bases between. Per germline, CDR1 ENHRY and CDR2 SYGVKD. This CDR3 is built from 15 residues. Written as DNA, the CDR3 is TGTGCCATCAGTGCGGCGAAGAGCTCCTACAATGAGCAGTTCTTC. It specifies CAISAAKSSYNEQFF.

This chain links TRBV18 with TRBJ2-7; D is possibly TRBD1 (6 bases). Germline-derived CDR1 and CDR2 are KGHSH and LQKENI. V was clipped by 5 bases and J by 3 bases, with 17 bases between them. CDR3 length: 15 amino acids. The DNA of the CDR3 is TGTGCCAGCTCATGGGGGCAGGGCAGGGTCTACGAGCAGTACTTC. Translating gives CASSWGQGRVYEQYF.

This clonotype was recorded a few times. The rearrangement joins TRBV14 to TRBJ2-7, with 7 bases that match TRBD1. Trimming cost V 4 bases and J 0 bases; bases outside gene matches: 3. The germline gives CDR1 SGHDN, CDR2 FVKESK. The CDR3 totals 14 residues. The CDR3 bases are TGTGCCAGCAGCCCGACAGGGATCTCCTACGAGCAGTACTTC. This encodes CASSPTGISYEQYF.

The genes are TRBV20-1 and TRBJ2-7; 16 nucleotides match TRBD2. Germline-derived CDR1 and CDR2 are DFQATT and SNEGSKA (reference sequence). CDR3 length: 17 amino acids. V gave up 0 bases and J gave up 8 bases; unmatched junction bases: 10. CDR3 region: CSARDPTGLAGGRQQYF. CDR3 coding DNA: TGCAGTGCTAGAGATCCCACGGGACTAGCGGGAGGGCGGCAGCAGTACTTC.

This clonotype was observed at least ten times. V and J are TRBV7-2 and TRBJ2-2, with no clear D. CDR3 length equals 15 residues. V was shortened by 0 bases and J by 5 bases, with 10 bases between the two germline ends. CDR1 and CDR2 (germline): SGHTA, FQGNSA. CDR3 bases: TGTGCCAGCAGCTTAGCGTCAGGACGGACCGGGGAGCTGTTTTTT. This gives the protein CASSLASGRTGELFF.

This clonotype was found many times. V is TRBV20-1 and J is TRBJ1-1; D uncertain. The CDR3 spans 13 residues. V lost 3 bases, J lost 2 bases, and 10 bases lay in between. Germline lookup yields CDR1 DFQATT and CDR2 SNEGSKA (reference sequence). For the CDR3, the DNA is TGCAGTGCTAGCCTCGGGTCAAACACTGAAGCTTTCTTT. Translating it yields CSASLGSNTEAFF.

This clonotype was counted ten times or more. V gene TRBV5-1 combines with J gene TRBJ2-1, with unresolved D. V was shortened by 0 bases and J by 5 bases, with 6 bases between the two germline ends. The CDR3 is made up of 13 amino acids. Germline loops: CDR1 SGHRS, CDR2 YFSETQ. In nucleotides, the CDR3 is TGCGCCAGCAGCTTGGCATTCCACAATGAGCAGTTCTTC. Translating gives CASSLAFHNEQFF.

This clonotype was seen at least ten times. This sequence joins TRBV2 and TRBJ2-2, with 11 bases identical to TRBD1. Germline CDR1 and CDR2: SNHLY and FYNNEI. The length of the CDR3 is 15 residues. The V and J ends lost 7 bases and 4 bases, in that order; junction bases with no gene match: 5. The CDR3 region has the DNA TGTGCCAGCAACCTCGGGACAGGGGGCACCGGGGAGCTGTTTTTT. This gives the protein CASNLGTGGTGELFF.

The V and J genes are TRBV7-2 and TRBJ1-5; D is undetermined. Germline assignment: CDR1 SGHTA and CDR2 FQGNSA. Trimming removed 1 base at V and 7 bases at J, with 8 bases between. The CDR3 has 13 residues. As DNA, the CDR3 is TGTGCCAGCAGCTTAGATTTGTTCCAGCCCCAGCATTTT. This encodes CASSLDLFQPQHF.

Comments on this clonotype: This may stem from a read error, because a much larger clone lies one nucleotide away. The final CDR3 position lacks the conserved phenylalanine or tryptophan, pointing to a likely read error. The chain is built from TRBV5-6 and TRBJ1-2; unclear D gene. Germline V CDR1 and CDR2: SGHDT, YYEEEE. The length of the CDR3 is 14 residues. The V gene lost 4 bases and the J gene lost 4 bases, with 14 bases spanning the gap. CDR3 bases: TGTGCCAGCAGCACCCTTCAAGTAAGCTATGGCTACACCCTC. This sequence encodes CASSTLQVSYGYTL.

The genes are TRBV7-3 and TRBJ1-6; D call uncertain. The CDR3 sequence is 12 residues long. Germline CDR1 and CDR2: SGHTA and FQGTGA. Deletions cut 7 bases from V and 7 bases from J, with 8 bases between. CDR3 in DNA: TGTGCCAGCACCCTCCCGAATTCACCCCTCCACTTT. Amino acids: CASTLPNSPLHF.

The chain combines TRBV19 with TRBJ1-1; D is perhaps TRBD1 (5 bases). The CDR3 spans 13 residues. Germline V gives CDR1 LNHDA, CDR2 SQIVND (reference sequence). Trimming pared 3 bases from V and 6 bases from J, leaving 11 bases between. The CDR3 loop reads CASSIRDVSEAFF. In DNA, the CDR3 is TGTGCCAGTAGTATCCGGGACGTTTCTGAAGCTTTCTTT.

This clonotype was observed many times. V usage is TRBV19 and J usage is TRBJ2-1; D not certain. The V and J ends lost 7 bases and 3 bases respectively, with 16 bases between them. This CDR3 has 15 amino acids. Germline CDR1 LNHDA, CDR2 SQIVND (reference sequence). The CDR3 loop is CASNSFPSGYNEQFF. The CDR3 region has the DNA TGTGCCAGTAATTCATTTCCTAGTGGCTACAATGAGCAGTTCTTC.